This TCR beta chain was recorded in a study of cytomegalovirus exposure and HLA in healthy donors. Whole-study results and caveats: In vitro, a few CMV-associated chains proved specific for CMV antigens. In an earlier analysis, productive rearrangement rates for most beta V segments clustered near 87% or 30%. A missense DCLRE1C variant was associated with V- and J-gene trimming of TCR beta chains in a later analysis, and an independent cohort replicated the association.

Both 60 Vbeta primers and 13 Jbeta primers went into the PCR. How the authors handled the data: Tens of millions of unique TCR beta chains, 9 million to 12 million shared, were counted in a later analysis. Profiling relied on immunoSEQ multiplex PCR, and the TCRdb table lists in-frame clones only, not all of them. V and J calls and clone size come straight from that table; D and trimming were deduced from the DNA. In all, the sample yields about 140,000 clones. Worth noting for this clone: The antigen remains undetermined.

V lost 0 bases, J lost 7 bases, and 13 bases lay in between. Germline lookup yields CDR1 PRHDT and CDR2 FYEKMQ (reference sequence). The CDR3 totals 15 residues. The origin of this receptor is a woman aged 18 to 35 in good health and CMV-seronegative. The rearrangement uses TRBV13 and TRBJ2-1; D remains ambiguous. Material: PBMCs. CDR3 DNA sequence: TGTGCCAGCAGCTTAGGTTCCGGAGTTGAGAATGAGCAGTTCTTC. Residues: CASSLGSGVENEQFF.